This T cell receptor beta chain was captured by sequencing in a study of cytomegalovirus exposure and HLA in healthy donors. PCR was performed using 60 Vbeta and 13 Jbeta primers. The assay was immunoSEQ multiplex PCR, and TCRdb's table has in-frame clones only and misses some. The table includes 150,000 to 160,000 clones, about 68% detected once. Likely unrecorded immune exposures existed in these nominally healthy donors. Study-wide findings and caveats: In vitro work confirmed that a few CMV-associated chains recognize CMV antigens. Later on, a genetic analysis was performed. It linked a missense variant in DCLRE1C with V- and J-gene trimming of TCR beta. TCR beta chains numbering under 200 were designated cytomegalovirus-associated.

Germline V gene sequence: CDR1 KGHSH, CDR2 LQKENI. With V trimmed by 3 bases and J by 0 bases, 6 bases remained unmatched. The CDR3 loop spans 16 amino acids. This clone came up once. Its antigen is unidentified. This receptor was identified in a man aged 25-45 years in good health and CMV-seronegative. The rearrangement uses TRBV18 and TRBJ1-1; TRBD1 matches at 8 bases. Material: PBMCs. In DNA form, the CDR3 reads TGTGCCAGCTCACCCACTCGGACAGGGATGAACACTGAAGCTTTCTTT. Its translation is CASSPTRTGMNTEAFF.